This entry lists 10 T cell receptor beta chains sequenced from one sample in a study of blood T cells in healthy people across ages. Together with a sample-barcoded 5' primer, a J-beta primer mix was included in a second PCR lasting about 7 to 11 cycles. Each CDR3 protein gets one entry after TCRdb re-called the 5' RACE reads with MiXCR. This table holds around 800,000 distinct CDR3 sequences, roughly 25% found once. These data also formed part of another study, on T cells of mothers and their children.

Sequencing was carried out using blood. All receptors derive from a boy younger than 18 in good health.

This clonotype was counted only a few times. The V gene is TRBV10-2, the J gene TRBJ1-4; TRBD1 matches 7 bases. CDR3 length equals 16 residues. Germline V gene data show CDR1 as WSHSY and CDR2 as SAAADI. V dropped 2 bases and J dropped 8; count of bases not matched to a gene: 11. The CDR3 loop reads CASSEALTGFGEKLFF. The CDR3 nucleotides are TGCGCCAGCAGTGAGGCCCTGACAGGGTTTGGAGAAAAACTGTTTTTT.

This clonotype was observed a few times. The rearrangement joins TRBV6-2 or TRBV6-3 to TRBJ2-3; D is unclear. Germline V gene data show CDR1 as MNHEY and CDR2 as SVGEGT. The CDR3 covers 14 residues. V was clipped by 0 bases and J by 2 bases, with 6 bases between them. The CDR3 bases are TGTGCCAGCAGTTACTCGAAACACACAGATACGCAGTATTTT. Its translation: CASSYSKHTDTQYF.

The rearrangement uses TRBV7-2 and TRBJ2-3; D gene uncertain. The CDR3 covers 14 residues. The ends were cut back, 5 bases at V and 0 bases at J, with 9 bases in the middle. In germline, CDR1 is SGHTA, CDR2 FQGNSA. Here the CDR3 DNA reads TGTGCCAGCAGCGGAAGGGTGAGCACAGATACGCAGTATTTT. Encoded protein: CASSGRVSTDTQYF.

This chain uses TRBV18 with TRBJ2-5; the D gene could be TRBD1 or TRBD2 (7 bases each). The end of the DNA is better explained by TRBJ2-7, so the J call may be wrong. The germline gives CDR1 KGHSH, CDR2 LQKENI. The CDR3 totals 14 residues. The CDR3 here is CASSPQGGNYEQYV. CDR3 DNA sequence: TGTGCCAGCTCACCTCAGGGGGGGAATTACGAGCAGTACGTC.

The CDR3 sequence: CASSAEGSGELFF. The CDR3 DNA sequence: TGTGCCAGCAGTGCGGAGGGGTCCGGGGAGCTGTTTTTT. The rearrangement links TRBV6-4 to TRBJ2-2; the D gene is possibly TRBD2 (6 bases). The V gene's germline CDR1 is MRHNA and CDR2 SNTAGT. Trimming stripped 4 bases from V and 6 bases from J, with 9 bases between. This CDR3 region has 13 residues.

The chain carries TRBV6-5 and TRBJ1-1; 9 bases map to TRBD1. In germline, CDR1 is MNHEY, CDR2 SVGAGI. CDR3 length: 15 amino acids. V shed 2 bases, J shed 4 bases, and the junction held 5 bases outside the gene matches. CDR3 nucleotide sequence: TGTGCCAGCAGTTACAGGGACAGGGCGACCACTGAAGCTTTCTTT. Translation: CASSYRDRATTEAFF.

The genes are TRBV7-9 and TRBJ2-7; 10 nucleotides line up with TRBD2. Germline CDR1 is SEHNR and CDR2 is FQNEAQ (reference sequence). There are 15 residues in the CDR3. Trimming removed 4 bases from V and 3 bases from J; junction bases left unmatched: 6. In nucleotides, the CDR3 is TGTGCCAGCAGCTCTACTAGCGGGGCCAACTACGAGCAGTACTTC. It translates to CASSSTSGANYEQYF.

V gene TRBV9 combines with J gene TRBJ2-2; 8 bases align to TRBD2. Germline V lookup: CDR1 SGDLS, CDR2 YYNGEE. This CDR3 comprises 15 residues. The V segment lost 3 bases and the J segment 6 bases; nucleotides outside the gene matches: 7. CDR3 residues: CASSGGGLEAGELFF. The CDR3 nucleotides are TGTGCCAGCAGCGGCGGGGGGCTGGAGGCCGGGGAGCTGTTTTTT.

The chain carries TRBV2 and TRBJ2-5; D is uncertain. CDR3 size: 13 residues. The ends were cut back, 6 bases at V and 4 bases at J, with 12 bases in the middle. CDR1 and CDR2 (germline): SNHLY, FYNNEI. CDR3 bases: TGTGCCAGCAGCCCCCTAAATGGAGAGACCCAGTACTTC. Amino acid sequence: CASSPLNGETQYF.

As concerns this clonotype: The germline gene is not matched at one end of the junction; a read error may be the cause. V gene TRBV18 combines with J gene TRBJ1-4; 8 nucleotides agree with TRBD1. The CDR3 consists of 13 residues. Germline V gene sequence: CDR1 KGHSH, CDR2 LQKENI. The CDR3 sequence: CACSPGTGEKLFF. In nucleotides, the CDR3 is TGTGCCTGCTCACCTGGGACAGGTGAAAAACTGTTTTTT.